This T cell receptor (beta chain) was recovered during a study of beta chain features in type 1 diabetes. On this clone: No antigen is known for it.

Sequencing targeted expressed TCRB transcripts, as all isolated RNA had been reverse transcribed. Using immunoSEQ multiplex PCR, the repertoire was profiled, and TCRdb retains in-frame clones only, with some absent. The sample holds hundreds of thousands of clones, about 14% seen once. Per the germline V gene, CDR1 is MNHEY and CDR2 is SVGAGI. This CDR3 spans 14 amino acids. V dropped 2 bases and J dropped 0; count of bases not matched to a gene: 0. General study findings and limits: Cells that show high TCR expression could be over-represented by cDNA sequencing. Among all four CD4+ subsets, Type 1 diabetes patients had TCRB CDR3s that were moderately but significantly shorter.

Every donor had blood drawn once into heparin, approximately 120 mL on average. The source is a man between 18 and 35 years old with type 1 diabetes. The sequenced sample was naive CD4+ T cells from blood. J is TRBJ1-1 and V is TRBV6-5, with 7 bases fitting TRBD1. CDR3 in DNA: TGTGCCAGCAGTTACGGACAGGTGAACACTGAAGCTTTCTTT. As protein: CASSYGQVNTEAFF.